This paragraph covers one T cell receptor (beta chain) sequence. What this receptor recognizes is not known. Qualities for individual bases were not recorded, and no much larger clone is one base off. Ends trimmed: V by 6 bases, J by 5 bases; bases unmatched to a gene: 7. CDR3 length: 15 amino acids, cysteine to phenylalanine. Just CDR3 DNA is preserved here, 45 bases in frame from base 1. For CDR1 and CDR2, the germline V gene lists KGHSH and LQKENI. This sample is part of a study of cytomegalovirus exposure and HLA in healthy donors (dated by TCRdb to about 2017). For the wider study: An earlier analysis of some 600 of the donors reported approximately 260 Gb of sequence data and 117 million unique TCR beta sequences obtained from around 170 million T cells. An early release that covered about 600 HLA-typed donors contained approximately 300 gigabases of sequencing data and tens of millions of unique TCR sequences. Among the approximately 400 genotyped donors, approximately 82% belonged to the genetic ancestry cluster associated with self-reported Caucasian donors. The aim of the study was to test whether cataloging public T cell receptors could identify signatures of past pathogen exposure. The T cell repertoires of 670 or so subjects were profiled by immunosequencing and related to cytomegalovirus serostatus. Along with the roughly 670-subject first cohort, a separate validation cohort of roughly 110 different subjects was used. To predict cytomegalovirus infection status, the study combined high-throughput TCR immunosequencing, statistical association of individual TCRs with disease status, and machine learning. In a later analysis, previously published TCR beta repertoires from about 640 donors were re-analyzed and high-resolution HLA genotyping was added so that TCR occurrence patterns could be studied. Rather than using new phenotypic data, the later analysis identified candidate immune exposures from TCR beta sequences and from how often those sequences occurred across donors. An earlier analysis of several hundred of the donors used high-throughput TCR beta sequencing to judge whether each TCR beta V gene segment behaved as functional or pseudogenic. Alongside the repertoire data, information on donor age, sex, ethnicity and CMV serostatus was compiled. A later genetic analysis used genome-wide SNP genotypes for about three fifths of the roughly 700 donors, treating that subset as a discovery cohort. All discovery cohort repertoires had been generated on a single sequencing platform. HLA typing covered class I and class II loci at four-digit resolution. The number of donors typed differed by locus, with 629-630 for A, B, C, DRB1 and DQB1, over 500 for DQA1, over 600 for DPA1, and 450 to 480 for DPB1. Four to six DR-DQ haplotypes were handled as single units for association and clustering, since linkage in the cohort was strong. On average, over 200,000 unique TCR beta nucleotide sequences were sequenced per donor among a few hundred genotyped donors of the cohort, with around 19% of those sequences being non-productive. General findings and caveats noted by the study authors: CMV serostatus was the only immune exposure information available for the cohort. In vitro tests confirmed that three of the cytomegalovirus-associated TCR beta chains recognize cytomegalovirus antigens. Because the 87-base-pair reads could not distinguish some IMGT-functional V segments, including TRBV6-2 and TRBV6-3, those segments were excluded. In a later analysis, most CMV-associated TCR beta chains were found to appear HLA-restricted, with HLA associations seemingly driven largely by CMV exposure. It was suggested by the authors that the approach could potentially be generalized to other disease states and immunological phenotypes. A further reported finding was that TCR beta sequences accurately predicted the HLA-A and HLA-B alleles for most subjects in the first cohort. V-gene and J-gene trimming of TCR beta chains was associated with a missense DCLRE1C variant in a later genetic analysis, and the association was replicated in an independent cohort. Correlated functional status among segregating V segments might reflect linkage disequilibrium, but an unknown experimental factor could not be ruled out. Specific HLA alleles were associated with 18,000 or so TCR beta sequences at a false discovery rate of 0.05 in a later analysis. The cohort was sequenced for TCR beta chains only, and without alpha or paired-chain data the features that could be detected were limited. Compared with the roughly 700-donor mean, donors in an Asian-associated ancestry cluster had fewer N-insertions in productive TCRs, according to a later genetic analysis. While some public TCRs were present in many individuals, most TCR sequences turned up only very rarely across donors. The presence/absence analyses assumed that sequencing depth was roughly uniform across donors, and that assumption may not be true. In a later analysis, HLA-associated TCR beta chains were found to be more clonally expanded and to have lower generation probabilities than equally common non-associated chains. A total of roughly 160 TCR beta chains were listed by the study as associated with cytomegalovirus. Cytomegalovirus status was reported to be diagnosed by the classifier with high specificity and sensitivity in both the original and validation cohorts. According to a later analysis, TCR association rates differed among HLA loci, with DRB1 alleles showing the most associated TCRs and HLA-C alleles showing the fewest. Several of the top co-occurrence clusters appeared to be linked to parvovirus B19, influenza, CMV and Epstein-Barr virus, according to a later analysis. A cluster of highly shared sequence variants was judged likely to be a technical artifact of the sequencing pipeline. An earlier analysis of some 560 of the donors showed that most TCR beta V segments appeared in productive rearrangements either about 87% or about 30% of the time, which broadly matched IMGT annotations. HLA typing was unavailable for some donors at each locus, so association tests used only the typed subset. When HLA alleles, especially DR and DQ, strongly co-occurred, attributing TCR associations to individual alleles was difficult. The earlier analysis of almost 600 of the donors excluded fewer than 20 rarely observed V segments, including chromosome 9 orphons, because counts were too low.

Library generation was performed with the immunoSEQ multiplex PCR assay. For the multiplex PCR, a mixture combining 60 forward primers for TCR Vbeta segments and 13 reverse primers for TCR Jbeta segments was used. Amplification of the CDR3 region of rearranged TCR beta genes was performed with a multiplex PCR assay on genomic DNA. Amplified TCR beta libraries were sequenced as 87-base-pair reads on the Illumina HiSeq System. The original methods were these. In a later analysis, tens of millions of unique TCR beta chains were counted across the roughly 670 repertoires, and roughly 11 million of these chains were shared by at least two donors. A nearest-neighbor algorithm error-corrected the raw reads and collapsed the reads into unique sequences, merging closely related sequences to remove PCR and sequencing errors. V, D and J gene segments were assigned by aligning CDR3 sequences to IMGT reference sequences. For a sequence to be retained, at least a six-nucleotide match to both a V gene segment and a J gene segment was required. A rearrangement was called productive if the CDR3 had no stop codons and remained in frame with V and J, and every other rearrangement was called non-productive. Following IMGT convention, CDR3 was defined as the stretch from the second conserved V-encoded cysteine to the conserved J-encoded phenylalanine. Sequences without an unambiguous match to a single V gene segment were excluded from the earlier analysis of several hundred of the donors. An earlier analysis of a few hundred of the donors called V segments functional above 56.7% productive rearrangements and segregating when the between-donor standard deviation exceeded 5%. To diagnose cytomegalovirus status from the catalog of TCR beta chain sequences, a statistical classification framework was built. A later analysis assigned V and J genes by comparing TCR nucleotide sequences with IMGT/GENE-DB human TR gene sequences. Using the TCRdist pipeline, a later analysis assigned CDR3 sequences along with most-parsimonious VDJ recombination scenarios. In a later analysis, every TCR beta chain was defined by the combination of its CDR3 amino acid sequence and its V-gene family, and reads without a unique V-gene family were dropped. As a way to deal with suspected cross-contamination and a sequencing artifact, a later analysis dropped under 600 nucleotide sequences that were highly shared and had low generation probability. In a later analysis, a clonal expansion index was calculated for each public chain from normalized within-repertoire ranks of inferred template counts. A later analysis computed generation probabilities with a VDJ recombination model fitted to out-of-frame rearrangements, and checked the results against IGoR. In a later analysis, TCR-TCR, TCR-HLA and TCR-CMV co-occurrence was scored with hypergeometric tests, and a repertoire-size bias correction was applied to TCR pairs. To estimate false discovery rates, a later analysis permuted the HLA or CMV assignments 20 times. In a later analysis, co-occurring TCRs were grouped using DBSCAN, and TCRdist sequence similarity was added for clustering within HLA-allele-positive subsets. Co-occurrence clustering excluded repertoires with fewer than 30,000 or more than 120,000 public chains, plus five with anomalous nucleotide sharing. TCRdb re-hosts the immuneACCESS table, in-frame sequences only. Its copies lack some clones; in the studies checked, an unresolved V gene accounts for under half of them, and the cause for the rest is not known. The V and J calls and clone size come from that table; D and trimming were worked out from the DNA. Present in this sample are about 150,000 clones, about 61% of which were seen just once. Of the sample, 2% to 3% is held by the ten largest clones.

The cohort consisted of 600 or so healthy bone marrow donors. At the time of sampling, every cohort member was nominally healthy, though immune exposures that went unrecorded were likely present. The donor tested CMV seronegative and was one of the 352 seronegative cohort members. Each donor provided a peripheral blood sample, and peripheral blood mononuclear cells were used for TCR beta sequencing. Genomic DNA was extracted from the blood cell samples with the Qiagen DNeasy Blood Extraction Kit. The receptor's source is a middle-aged woman in good health and CMV-seronegative. The chain couples TRBV18 to TRBJ1-4; 9 junctional bases match TRBD1. The material sequenced was PBMCs. The CDR3 here reads CASSPRTGENEKLFF. DNA sequence: TGTGCCAGCTCTCCCCGGACAGGGGAGAATGAAAAACTGTTTTTT.